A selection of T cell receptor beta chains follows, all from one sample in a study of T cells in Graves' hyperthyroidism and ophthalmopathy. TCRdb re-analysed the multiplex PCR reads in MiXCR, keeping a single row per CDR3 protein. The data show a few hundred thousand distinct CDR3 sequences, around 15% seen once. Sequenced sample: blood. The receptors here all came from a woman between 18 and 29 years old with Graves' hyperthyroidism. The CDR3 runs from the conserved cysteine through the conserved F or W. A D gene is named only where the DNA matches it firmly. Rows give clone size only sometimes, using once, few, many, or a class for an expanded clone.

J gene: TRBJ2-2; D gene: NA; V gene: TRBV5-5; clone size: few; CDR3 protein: CASSWDLFGTGELFF; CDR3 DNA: TGTGCCAGCAGCTGGGACTTATTCGGCACCGGGGAGCTGTTTTTT
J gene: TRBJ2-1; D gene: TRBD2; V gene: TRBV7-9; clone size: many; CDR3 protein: CASSFGLAGGLSSYNEQFF; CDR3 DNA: TGTGCCAGCAGCTTCGGACTAGCGGGAGGGCTGAGCTCCTACAATGAGCAGTTCTTC
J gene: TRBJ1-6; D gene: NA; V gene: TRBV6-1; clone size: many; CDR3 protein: CASLPSASSYNSPLHF; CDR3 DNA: TGTGCCAGCCTCCCCTCGGCAAGCTCCTATAATTCACCCCTCCACTTT
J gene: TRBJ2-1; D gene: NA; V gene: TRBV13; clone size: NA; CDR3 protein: CASSLGVQGPYNEQFF; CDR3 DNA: TGTGCCAGCAGCTTAGGTGTGCAGGGGCCCTACAATGAGCAGTTCTTC
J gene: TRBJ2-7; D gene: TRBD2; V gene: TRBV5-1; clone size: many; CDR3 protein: CASSPSGRMYEQYF; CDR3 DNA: TGCGCCAGCAGCCCTAGCGGGAGAATGTACGAGCAGTACTTC
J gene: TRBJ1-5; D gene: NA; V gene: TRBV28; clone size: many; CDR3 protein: CASSRRQNSNQPQHF; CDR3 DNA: TGTGCCAGCAGCCGCCGACAGAATAGCAATCAGCCCCAGCATTTT
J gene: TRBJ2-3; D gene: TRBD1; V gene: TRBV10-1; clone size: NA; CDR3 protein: CASSRDSADTQYF; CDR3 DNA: TGCGCCAGCAGTCGGGACAGCGCAGATACGCAGTATTTT
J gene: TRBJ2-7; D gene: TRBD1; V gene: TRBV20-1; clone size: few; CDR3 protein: CSAKGQNLYEQYF; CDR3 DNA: TGCAGTGCTAAGGGACAGAACCTCTACGAGCAGTACTTC
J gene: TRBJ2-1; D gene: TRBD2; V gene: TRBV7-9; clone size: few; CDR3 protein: CASSVSGIYNEQFF; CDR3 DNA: TGTGCCAGCAGCGTTAGCGGGATCTACAATGAGCAGTTCTTC
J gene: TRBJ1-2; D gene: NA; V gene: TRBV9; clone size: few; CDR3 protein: CASSVGGGTNYGYTF; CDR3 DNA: TGTGCCAGCAGCGTAGGTGGAGGGACTAACTATGGCTACACCTTC
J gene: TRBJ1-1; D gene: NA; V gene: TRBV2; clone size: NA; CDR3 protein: CASSSKHSMNTEAFF; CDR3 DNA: TGTGCCAGCAGTTCTAAGCACAGCATGAACACTGAAGCTTTCTTT
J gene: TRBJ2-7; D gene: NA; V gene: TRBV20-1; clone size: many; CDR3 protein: CSARDQRQGNYEQYF; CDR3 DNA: TGCAGTGCTAGAGATCAGAGGCAGGGGAACTACGAGCAGTACTTC
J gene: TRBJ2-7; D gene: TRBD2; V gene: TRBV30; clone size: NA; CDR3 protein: CAWSDGTSGYEQYF; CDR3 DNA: TGTGCCTGGAGTGACGGGACTAGCGGCTACGAGCAGTACTTC
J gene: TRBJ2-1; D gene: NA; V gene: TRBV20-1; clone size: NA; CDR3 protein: CSARDVGLEFF; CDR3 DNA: TGCAGTGCTAGAGATGTGGGCTTAGAGTTCTTC
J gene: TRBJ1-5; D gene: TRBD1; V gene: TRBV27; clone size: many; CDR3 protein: CASSPGTGSNQPQHF; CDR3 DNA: TGTGCCAGCAGTCCCGGGACAGGGAGCAATCAGCCCCAGCATTTT
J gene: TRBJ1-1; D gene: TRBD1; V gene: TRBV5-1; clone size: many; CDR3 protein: CASSSIDRDGTEAFF; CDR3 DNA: TGCGCCAGCAGCTCGATCGACAGGGATGGAACTGAAGCTTTCTTT
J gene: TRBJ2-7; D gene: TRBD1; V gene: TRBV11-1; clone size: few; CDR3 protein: CASSLAGQGSEQYF; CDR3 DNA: TGTGCCAGCAGCTTAGCTGGACAGGGGTCCGAGCAGTACTTC
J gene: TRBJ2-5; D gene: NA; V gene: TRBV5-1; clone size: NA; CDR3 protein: CASSLQGPRETQYF; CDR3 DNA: TGCGCCAGCAGCTTACAGGGTCCAAGAGAGACCCAGTACTTC